This TCR beta chain is drawn from a study of cytomegalovirus exposure and HLA in healthy donors. V lost 2 bases, J lost 1 base, and 4 bases stayed unmatched. Germline values: CDR1 MGHRA, CDR2 YSYEKL. The length of the CDR3 is 15 residues. Remarks on this clone: As yet, its antigen is unknown.

Study observations and caveats: Trimming of TCR beta V- and J-genes showed a link, identified in a later analysis, to a missense DCLRE1C variant.

It was with 60 Vbeta and 13 Jbeta primers that the PCR ran. Here immunoSEQ multiplex PCR was the method, and the copy in TCRdb shows in-frame clones only, minus some. The table has over 130,000 clones, around 85% seen once. The chain is built from TRBV4-1 and TRBJ2-7, with 8 bases fitting TRBD2. The source of this sequence is a female donor in good health and CMV-seronegative. Sequenced sample: PBMCs. CDR3 sequence reads: CASSQPTSASYEQYF. CDR3 in DNA: TGCGCCAGCAGCCAACCGACTAGCGCTTCCTACGAGCAGTACTTC.